The TCR beta chain described here comes from a study of cytomegalovirus exposure and HLA in healthy donors. The study, taken as a whole, reports: Rarity characterized most TCR sequences, yet some public TCRs appeared in many donors. Confirmation was obtained in vitro that a few CMV-associated chains are specific for CMV antigens.

Concerning this clone: Antigen: not known.

Separate from the approximately 700-subject first cohort was the approximately 110-subject validation cohort, to which the donors belonged. Assay: immunoSEQ multiplex PCR; the TCRdb copy retains only in-frame clones and omits some. Of 150,000 to 200,000 clones in the sample, about 81% are singletons; the top ten hold 1% to 1.5%. Losses at the gene ends were 9 bases for V and 1 base for J; bases not matched to a gene: 5. The CDR3 consists of 13 residues. CDR1 and CDR2 from the germline V gene are SNHLY and FYNNEI. The clonotype originates from a woman aged 25 to 39 in good health and CMV-seronegative. The chain carries TRBV2 and TRBJ2-5, with 7 nucleotides matching TRBD2. Sequenced material: PBMCs. The CDR3 loop is CASASGTQETQYF. The CDR3 DNA is TGTGCCAGTGCTAGCGGAACCCAAGAGACCCAGTACTTC.